These T cell receptor beta chains were read from a single sample in a study of blood T cell repertoires in COVID-19. Here immunoSEQ multiplex PCR was the method, and the copy in TCRdb shows in-frame clones only, minus some. The sample contains under 85,000 clones, roughly 87% of which appear only once. What was sequenced was peripheral blood. These TCRs come from a man aged 65 to 79 with acute or convalescent COVID-19. Both conserved end residues are trimmed from each CDR3. D genes are given only for firm matches.

V: TRBV18; J: TRBJ1-6; D: NA; CDR3: ASSPAQGNNSPLH
V: TRBV3-1/TRBV3-2; J: TRBJ2-1; D: NA; CDR3: ASSPKYSYNEQF
V: TRBV12-3/TRBV12-4; J: TRBJ1-5; D: NA; CDR3: ASSLLGNQPQH
V: TRBV5-6; J: TRBJ2-3; D: TRBD2; CDR3: ASSLPLAGAPTDTQY
V: TRBV28; J: TRBJ1-2; D: TRBD1; CDR3: ATQPPGQGGYT
V: TRBV7-8; J: TRBJ2-3; D: TRBD2; CDR3: ASSQTASGGGTDTQY
V: TRBV6-2/TRBV6-3; J: TRBJ1-6; D: TRBD1; CDR3: ASSGTGTYNSPLH
V: TRBV24-1; J: TRBJ2-3; D: NA; CDR3: ATSDLHFGGTDTQY
V: TRBV29-1; J: TRBJ2-3; D: TRBD2; CDR3: SVLKGLAGPTDTQY
V: TRBV29-1; J: TRBJ1-1; D: TRBD1; CDR3: SAGQAEAF
V: TRBV30; J: TRBJ1-1; D: NA; CDR3: AWTDRNTEAF
V: TRBV4-3; J: TRBJ2-3; D: NA; CDR3: ASSQDGRGYTDTQY
V: TRBV4-3; J: TRBJ1-2; D: NA; CDR3: ASSQQQEGYGYT
V: TRBV12-3/TRBV12-4; J: TRBJ2-5; D: NA; CDR3: ASTFGGETQY
V: TRBV2; J: TRBJ1-6; D: TRBD1; CDR3: ASQGADSPLH
V: TRBV19; J: TRBJ2-6; D: NA; CDR3: ASSPGASGANVLT
V: TRBV11-2; J: TRBJ2-3; D: TRBD2; CDR3: ASSLTLAGGTDTQY
V: TRBV5-5; J: TRBJ2-7; D: NA; CDR3: ASSFLAESYEQY
V: TRBV24-1; J: TRBJ1-2; D: NA; CDR3: ATSGIGRVGGYT
V: TRBV30; J: TRBJ1-5; D: TRBD1; CDR3: AWSLGTAGQPQH
V: TRBV7-9; J: TRBJ1-5; D: NA; CDR3: ASSLGAGGAFNQPQH
V: TRBV11-2; J: TRBJ2-1; D: TRBD1; CDR3: ASSLAGTGVYNEQF
V: TRBV19; J: TRBJ2-1; D: NA; CDR3: ASTPTQSSPSSYNEQF
V: TRBV27; J: TRBJ1-6; D: NA; CDR3: ASSLGGSSYNSPLH
V: TRBV5-6; J: TRBJ2-7; D: TRBD2; CDR3: ASSSLTSGPTYEQY
V: TRBV19; J: TRBJ1-4; D: TRBD1; CDR3: ASALGQGNEKLF
V: TRBV12-3/TRBV12-4; J: TRBJ1-4; D: NA; CDR3: ASSRYTNEKLF
V: TRBV4-3; J: TRBJ1-6; D: TRBD1; CDR3: ASSYRGTAQNSPLH
V: TRBV5-1; J: TRBJ1-6; D: TRBD1; CDR3: ASSLDRGGSPLH
V: TRBV10-3; J: TRBJ2-7; D: TRBD1; CDR3: AITWDRGYEQY
V: TRBV28; J: TRBJ1-4; D: NA; CDR3: ASSFMRNEKLF
V: TRBV7-2; J: TRBJ1-5; D: NA; CDR3: ASSLKGNQPQH
V: TRBV23-1; J: TRBJ1-5; D: NA; CDR3: ASNSKDSLLHYSNQPQH
V: TRBV6-6; J: TRBJ2-3; D: TRBD1; CDR3: ASSYGRDRGKDTQY
V: TRBV7-6; J: TRBJ2-1; D: TRBD2; CDR3: ASSPVAGEANEQF
V: TRBV5-1; J: TRBJ1-4; D: NA; CDR3: ASSLGDMEEKLF
V: TRBV19; J: TRBJ2-7; D: NA; CDR3: ASSIAGAESSYEQY
V: TRBV6-2/TRBV6-3; J: TRBJ2-7; D: TRBD2; CDR3: ASSEGLAGVQQY
V: TRBV6-2/TRBV6-3; J: TRBJ2-7; D: NA; CDR3: ASSYRSSWYPTYEQY
V: TRBV10-3; J: TRBJ2-7; D: NA; CDR3: AISFEGTYEQY
V: TRBV2; J: TRBJ1-5; D: NA; CDR3: ASSESSGRAAQPQH
V: TRBV6-2/TRBV6-3; J: TRBJ2-1; D: TRBD2; CDR3: ASSYLRSGGYNEQF
V: TRBV6-1; J: TRBJ2-7; D: NA; CDR3: ASSEGQHEQY